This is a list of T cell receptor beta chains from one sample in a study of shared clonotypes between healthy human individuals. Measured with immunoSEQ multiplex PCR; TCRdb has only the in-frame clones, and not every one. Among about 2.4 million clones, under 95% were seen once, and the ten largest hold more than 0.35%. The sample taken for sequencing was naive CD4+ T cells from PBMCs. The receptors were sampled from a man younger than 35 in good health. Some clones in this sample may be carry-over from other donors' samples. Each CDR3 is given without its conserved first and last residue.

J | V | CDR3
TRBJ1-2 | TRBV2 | ASSGGRQGGIYGYT
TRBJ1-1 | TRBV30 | AWSRMNTEAF
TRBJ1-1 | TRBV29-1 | SVERQHMNTEAF
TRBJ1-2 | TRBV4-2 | ASSQERGGYGYT
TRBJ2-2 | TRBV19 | ASSIRKQTNTGELF
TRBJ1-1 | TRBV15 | ATSREGATEAF
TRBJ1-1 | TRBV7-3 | ASSLRGDWTEAF
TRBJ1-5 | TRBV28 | ASSLPPTGNSIQPQH
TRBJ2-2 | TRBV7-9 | ASSANRGPASKGTGELF
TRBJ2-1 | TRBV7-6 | ASSLGAANSYNEQF
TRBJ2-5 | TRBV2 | ASTRLGRTQY
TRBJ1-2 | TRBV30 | AWNSGHGYT
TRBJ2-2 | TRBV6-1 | ASSALDAPNTGELF
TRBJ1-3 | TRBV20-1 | SARKGNTIY
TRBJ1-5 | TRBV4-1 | ASSPQGLWGQPQH
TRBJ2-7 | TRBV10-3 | AISSTYYEQY
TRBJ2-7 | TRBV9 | ASSVGQGNYEQY
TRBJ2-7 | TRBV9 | ASSVSFSGVEQY
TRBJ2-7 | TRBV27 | ASSFRTYPGGSYEQY
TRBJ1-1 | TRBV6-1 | ASSQTVSTTEAF
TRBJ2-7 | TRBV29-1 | SVLSGSYEQY
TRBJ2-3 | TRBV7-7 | ASSLALGADTQY
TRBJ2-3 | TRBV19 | ASSMTSGRVFTDTQY
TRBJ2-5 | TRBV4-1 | ASSPAAAGEETQY
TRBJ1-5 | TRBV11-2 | ASSLGSRQPQH
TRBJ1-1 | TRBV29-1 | SVGGLMNTEAF
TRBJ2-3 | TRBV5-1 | ASSSTGGSSTDTQY
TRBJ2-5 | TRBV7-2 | ASSLFQAGNQETQY
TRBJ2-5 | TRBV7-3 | ASSYSAQETQY
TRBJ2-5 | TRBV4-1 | ASSQPPSGSTQY
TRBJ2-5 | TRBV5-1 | ASSPSRETQY
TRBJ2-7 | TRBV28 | ASSLFIEQY
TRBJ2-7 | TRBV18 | ASSRQGREQY
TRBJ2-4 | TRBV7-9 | ASSLAWASGIRAKNIQY
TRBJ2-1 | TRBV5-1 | ASSLNGLAGTRNEQF
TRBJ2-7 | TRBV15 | ATSRVSGSYEQY
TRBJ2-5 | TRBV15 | ATSSRLAGGAAQY
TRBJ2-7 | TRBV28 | ASSFRENYEQY
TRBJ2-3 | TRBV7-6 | ASSSSSGRTADTQY
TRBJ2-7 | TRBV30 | AWSEASQNEQY
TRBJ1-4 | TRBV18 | ASSRTGGEKLF
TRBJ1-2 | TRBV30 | AWTLITESYGYT
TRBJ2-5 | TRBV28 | ASVLEETQY
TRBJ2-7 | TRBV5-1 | ASRINDGSYEQY
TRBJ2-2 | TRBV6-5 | ASIRRVGGELF
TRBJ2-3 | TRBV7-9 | ASSLGSTDTQY
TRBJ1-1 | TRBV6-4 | ASSAFGGNTEAF
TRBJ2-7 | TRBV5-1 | ASSLAALRLGYEQY
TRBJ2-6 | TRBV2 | ASSEGRLSGANVLT
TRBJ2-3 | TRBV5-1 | ASSPQLSVDTQY
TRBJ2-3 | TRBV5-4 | ASSSADQQGGTQY
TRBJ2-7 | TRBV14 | ASSQPMGYEQY